The clone carrying this TCR beta chain was seen only a few times. V gave up 0 bases and J gave up 3 bases, with 9 bases separating them. The V gene's germline CDR1 is SGHRS and CDR2 YFSETQ. The CDR3 length is 14 residues. Clones were read by immunoSEQ multiplex PCR, and TCRdb kept only the in-frame ones, dropping some. This table has some 81,000 clones, roughly 77% appearing once. These data come from a study of cytotoxic CD8 clonotypes in ibrutinib-treated CLL. Study overall: Among patients, 24 responded partially and 2 completely; around 15 then stayed remitted and some twelve progressed after median roughly 73 months.

The source is a human donor with chronic lymphocytic leukemia. The specimen comprised PBMCs, sampled after 12 months of ibrutinib treatment. This chain connects TRBV5-1 to TRBJ1-1; TRBD1 might be the D (5 bases). DNA for the CDR3: TGCGCCAGCAGCTTGGGGGCGACAGACACTGAAGCTTTCTTT. Amino acids: CASSLGATDTEAFF.